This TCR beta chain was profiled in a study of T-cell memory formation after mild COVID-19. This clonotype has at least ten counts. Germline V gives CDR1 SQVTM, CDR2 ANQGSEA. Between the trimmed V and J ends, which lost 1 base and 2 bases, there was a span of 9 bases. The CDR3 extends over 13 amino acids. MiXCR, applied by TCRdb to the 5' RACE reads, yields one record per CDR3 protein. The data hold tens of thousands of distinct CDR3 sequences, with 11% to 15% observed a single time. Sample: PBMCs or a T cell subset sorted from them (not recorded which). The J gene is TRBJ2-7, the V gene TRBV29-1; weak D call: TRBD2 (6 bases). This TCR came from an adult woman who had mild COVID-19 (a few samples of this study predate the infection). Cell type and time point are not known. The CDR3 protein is CSVEGGGTYEQYF. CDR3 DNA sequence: TGCAGCGTTGAAGGCGGCGGGACCTACGAGCAGTACTTC.